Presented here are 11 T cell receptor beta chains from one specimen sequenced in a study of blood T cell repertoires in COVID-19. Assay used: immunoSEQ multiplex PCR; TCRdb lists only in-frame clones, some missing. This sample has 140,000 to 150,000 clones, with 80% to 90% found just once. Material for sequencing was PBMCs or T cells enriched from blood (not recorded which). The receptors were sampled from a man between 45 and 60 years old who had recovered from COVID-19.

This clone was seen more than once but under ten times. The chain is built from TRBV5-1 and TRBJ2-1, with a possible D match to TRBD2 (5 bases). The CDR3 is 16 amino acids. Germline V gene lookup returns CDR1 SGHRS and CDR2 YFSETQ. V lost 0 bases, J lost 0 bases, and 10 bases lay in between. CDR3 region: CASSLDPGVSYNEQFF. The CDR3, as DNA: TGCGCCAGCAGCTTGGATCCCGGGGTCTCCTACAATGAGCAGTTCTTC.

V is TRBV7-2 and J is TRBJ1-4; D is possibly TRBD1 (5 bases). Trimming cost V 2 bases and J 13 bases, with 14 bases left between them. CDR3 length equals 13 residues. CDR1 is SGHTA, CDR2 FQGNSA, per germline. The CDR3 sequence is CASSLLRDSGLFF. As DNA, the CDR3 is TGTGCCAGCAGCTTACTACGAGACAGTGGACTGTTTTTT.

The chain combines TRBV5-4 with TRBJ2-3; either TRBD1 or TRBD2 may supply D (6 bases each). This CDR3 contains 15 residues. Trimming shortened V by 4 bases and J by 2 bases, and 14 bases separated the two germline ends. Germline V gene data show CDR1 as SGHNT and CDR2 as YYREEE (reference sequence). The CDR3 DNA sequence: TGTGCCAGCAGCCTGGACAGCGGGTACACAGATACGCAGTATTTT. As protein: CASSLDSGYTDTQYF.

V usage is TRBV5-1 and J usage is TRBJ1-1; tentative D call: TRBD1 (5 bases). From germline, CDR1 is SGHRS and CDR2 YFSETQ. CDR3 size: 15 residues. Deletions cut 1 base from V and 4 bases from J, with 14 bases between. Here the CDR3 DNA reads TGCGCCAGCAGCTTGCTTGCAGGGTCAGCCACTGAAGCTTTCTTT. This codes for CASSLLAGSATEAFF.

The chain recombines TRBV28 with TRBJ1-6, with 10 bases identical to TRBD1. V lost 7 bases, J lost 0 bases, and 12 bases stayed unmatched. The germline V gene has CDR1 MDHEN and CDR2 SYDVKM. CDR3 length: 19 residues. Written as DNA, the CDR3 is TGTGCCAGCACTACGATTCCGGGACAGGGGAGCTCCTATAATTCACCCCTCCACTTT. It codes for CASTTIPGQGSSYNSPLHF.

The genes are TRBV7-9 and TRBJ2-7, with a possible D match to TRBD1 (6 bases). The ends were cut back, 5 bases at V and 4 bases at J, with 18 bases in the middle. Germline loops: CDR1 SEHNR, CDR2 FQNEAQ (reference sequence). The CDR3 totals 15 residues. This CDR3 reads CASSNYRQVEYEQYF. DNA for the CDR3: TGTGCCAGCAGCAACTATCGACAGGTGGAATACGAGCAGTACTTC.

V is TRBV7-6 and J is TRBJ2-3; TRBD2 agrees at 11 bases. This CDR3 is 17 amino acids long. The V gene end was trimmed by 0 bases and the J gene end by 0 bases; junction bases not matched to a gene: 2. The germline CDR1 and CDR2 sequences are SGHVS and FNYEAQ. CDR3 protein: CASSLATSGTSTDTQYF. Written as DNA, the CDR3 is TGTGCCAGCAGCTTAGCGACTAGCGGGACGAGCACAGATACGCAGTATTTT. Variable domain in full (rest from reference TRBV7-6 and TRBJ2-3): GAGVSQSPRYKVTKRGQDVALRCDPISGHVSLYWYRQALGQGPEFLTYFNYEAQQDKSGLPNDRFSAERPEGSISTLTIQRTEQRDSAMYRCASSLATSGTSTDTQYFGPGTRLTVL.

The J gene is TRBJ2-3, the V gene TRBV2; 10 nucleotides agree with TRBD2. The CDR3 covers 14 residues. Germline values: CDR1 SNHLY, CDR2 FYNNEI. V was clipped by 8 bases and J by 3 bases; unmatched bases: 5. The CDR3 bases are TGTGCCAGCTGCGCGGGACTAGCGACAGATACGCAGTATTTT. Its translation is CASCAGLATDTQYF.

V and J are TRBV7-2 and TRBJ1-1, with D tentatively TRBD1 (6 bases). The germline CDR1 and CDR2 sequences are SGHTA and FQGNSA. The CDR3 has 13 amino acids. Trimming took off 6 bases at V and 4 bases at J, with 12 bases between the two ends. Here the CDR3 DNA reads TGTGCCAGCAGAGGACAGTTAATCACTGAAGCTTTCTTT. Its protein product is CASRGQLITEAFF.

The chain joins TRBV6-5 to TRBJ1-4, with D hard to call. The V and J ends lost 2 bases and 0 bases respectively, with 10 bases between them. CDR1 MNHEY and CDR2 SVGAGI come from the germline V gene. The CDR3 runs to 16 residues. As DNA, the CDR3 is TGTGCCAGCAGTTACGCGGGCTCGGCAACTAATGAAAAACTGTTTTTT. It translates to CASSYAGSATNEKLFF.

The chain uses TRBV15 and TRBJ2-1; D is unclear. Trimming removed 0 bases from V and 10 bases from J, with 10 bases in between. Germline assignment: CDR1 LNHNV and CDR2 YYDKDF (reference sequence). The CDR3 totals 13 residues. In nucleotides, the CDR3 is TGTGCCACCAGCAGAGATCTAAGGAGCGAGCAGTTCTTC. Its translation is CATSRDLRSEQFF.